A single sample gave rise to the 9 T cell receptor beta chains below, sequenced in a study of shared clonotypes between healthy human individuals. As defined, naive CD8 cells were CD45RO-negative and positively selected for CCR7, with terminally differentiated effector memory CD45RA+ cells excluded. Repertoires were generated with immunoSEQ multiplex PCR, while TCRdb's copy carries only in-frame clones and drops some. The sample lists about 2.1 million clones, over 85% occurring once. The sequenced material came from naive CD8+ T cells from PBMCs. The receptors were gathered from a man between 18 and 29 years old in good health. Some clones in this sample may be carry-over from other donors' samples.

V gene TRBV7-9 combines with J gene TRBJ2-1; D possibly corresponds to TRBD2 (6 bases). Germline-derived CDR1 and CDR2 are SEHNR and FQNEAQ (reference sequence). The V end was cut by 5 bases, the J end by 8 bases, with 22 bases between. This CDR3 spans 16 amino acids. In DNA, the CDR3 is TGTGCCAGCAGCCCCTTTTCGGGAGAGGGTCGGGATGAGCAGTTCTTC. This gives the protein CASSPFSGEGRDEQFF.

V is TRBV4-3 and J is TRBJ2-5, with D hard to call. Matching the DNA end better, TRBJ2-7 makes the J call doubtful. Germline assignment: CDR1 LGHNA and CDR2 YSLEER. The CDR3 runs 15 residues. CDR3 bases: TGCGCCAGCAGCCAAGAGTCAGGATCCTCCTACGAGCAGTACTTC. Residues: CASSQESGSSYEQYF.

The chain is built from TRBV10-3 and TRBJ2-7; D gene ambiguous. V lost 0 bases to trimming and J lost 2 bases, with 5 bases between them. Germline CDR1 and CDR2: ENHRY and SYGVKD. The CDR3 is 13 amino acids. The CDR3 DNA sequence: TGTGCCATCAGTGAGTCGGATGCCTACGAGCAGTACTTC. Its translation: CAISESDAYEQYF.

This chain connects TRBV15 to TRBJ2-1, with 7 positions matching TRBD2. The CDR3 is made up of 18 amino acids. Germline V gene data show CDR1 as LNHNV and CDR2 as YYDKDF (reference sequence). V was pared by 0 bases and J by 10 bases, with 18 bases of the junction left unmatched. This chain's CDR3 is CATSRDGWPSGPQIEQFF. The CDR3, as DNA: TGTGCCACCAGCAGAGATGGGTGGCCTAGCGGCCCTCAAATCGAGCAGTTCTTC.

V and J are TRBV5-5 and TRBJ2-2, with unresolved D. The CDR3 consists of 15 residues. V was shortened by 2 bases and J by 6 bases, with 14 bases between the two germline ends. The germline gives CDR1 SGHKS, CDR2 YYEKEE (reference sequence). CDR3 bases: TGTGCCAGCAGCTTACTTTTTTCTACCTCCGGGGAGCTGTTTTTT. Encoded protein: CASSLLFSTSGELFF.

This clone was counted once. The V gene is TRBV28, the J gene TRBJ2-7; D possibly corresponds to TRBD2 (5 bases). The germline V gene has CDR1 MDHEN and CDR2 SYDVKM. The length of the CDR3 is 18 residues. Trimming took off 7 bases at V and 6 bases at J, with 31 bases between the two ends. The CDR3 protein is CASKRYLDSEARLREQYF. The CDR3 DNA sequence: TGTGCCAGCAAGCGGTACCTGGACTCGGAAGCCCGTCTACGCGAGCAGTACTTC.

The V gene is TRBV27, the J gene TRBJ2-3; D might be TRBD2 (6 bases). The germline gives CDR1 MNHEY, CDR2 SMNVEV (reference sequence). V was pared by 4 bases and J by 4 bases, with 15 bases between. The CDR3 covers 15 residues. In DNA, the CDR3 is TGTGCCAGCAGTTCTCCCAGGACTACACCAGATACGCAGTATTTT. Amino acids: CASSSPRTTPDTQYF.

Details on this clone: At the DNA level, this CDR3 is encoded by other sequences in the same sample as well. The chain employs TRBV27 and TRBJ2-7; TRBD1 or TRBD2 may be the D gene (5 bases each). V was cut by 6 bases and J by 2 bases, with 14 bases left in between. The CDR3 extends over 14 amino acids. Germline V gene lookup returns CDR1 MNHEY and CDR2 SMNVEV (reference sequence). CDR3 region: CASSPRGTTYEQYF. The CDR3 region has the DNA TGTGCCAGCAGCCCGCGAGGGACCACCTACGAGCAGTACTTC.

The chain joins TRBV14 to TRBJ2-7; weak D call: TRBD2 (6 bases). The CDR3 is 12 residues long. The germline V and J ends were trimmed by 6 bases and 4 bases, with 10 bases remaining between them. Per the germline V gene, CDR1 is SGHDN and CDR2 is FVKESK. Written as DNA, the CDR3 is TGTGCCAGCAGTTACGGGAGTTACGAGCAGTACTTC. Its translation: CASSYGSYEQYF. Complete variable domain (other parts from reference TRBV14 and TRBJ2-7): EAGVTQFPSHSVIEKGQTVTLRCDPISGHDNLYWYRRVMGKEIKFLLHFVKESKQDESGMPNNRFLAERTGGTYSTLKVQPAELEDSGVYFCASSYGSYEQYFGPGTRLTVT.